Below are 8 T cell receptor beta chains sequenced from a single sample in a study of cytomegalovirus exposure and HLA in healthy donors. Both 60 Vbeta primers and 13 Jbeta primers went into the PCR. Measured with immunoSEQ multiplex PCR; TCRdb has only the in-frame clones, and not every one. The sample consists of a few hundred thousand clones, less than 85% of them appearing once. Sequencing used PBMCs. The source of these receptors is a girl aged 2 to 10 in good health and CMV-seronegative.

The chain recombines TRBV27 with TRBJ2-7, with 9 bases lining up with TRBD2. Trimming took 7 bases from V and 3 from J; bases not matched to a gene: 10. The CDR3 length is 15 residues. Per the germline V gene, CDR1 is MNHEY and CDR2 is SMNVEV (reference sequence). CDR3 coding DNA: TGTGCCAGCAAAAGTGGTCAAGCGGGAGGCTACGAGCAGTACTTC. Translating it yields CASKSGQAGGYEQYF.

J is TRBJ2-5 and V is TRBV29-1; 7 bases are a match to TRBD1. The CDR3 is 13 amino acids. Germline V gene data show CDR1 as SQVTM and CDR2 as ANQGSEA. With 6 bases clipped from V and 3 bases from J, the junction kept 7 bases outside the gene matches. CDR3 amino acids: CSVRSGTEETQYF. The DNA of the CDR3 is TGCAGCGTGAGATCCGGGACAGAAGAGACCCAGTACTTC.

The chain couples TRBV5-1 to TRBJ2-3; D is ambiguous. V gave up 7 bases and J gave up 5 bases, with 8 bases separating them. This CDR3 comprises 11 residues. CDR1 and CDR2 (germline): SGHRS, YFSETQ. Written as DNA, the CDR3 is TGCGCCAGCGCTAGTGAAGATACGCAGTATTTT. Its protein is CASASEDTQYF.

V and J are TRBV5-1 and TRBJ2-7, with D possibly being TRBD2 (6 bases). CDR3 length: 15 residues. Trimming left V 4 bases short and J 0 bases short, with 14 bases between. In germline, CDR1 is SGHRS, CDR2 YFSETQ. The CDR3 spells CASSTGDANSYEQYF. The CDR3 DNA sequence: TGCGCCAGCAGCACGGGGGACGCCAACTCCTACGAGCAGTACTTC.

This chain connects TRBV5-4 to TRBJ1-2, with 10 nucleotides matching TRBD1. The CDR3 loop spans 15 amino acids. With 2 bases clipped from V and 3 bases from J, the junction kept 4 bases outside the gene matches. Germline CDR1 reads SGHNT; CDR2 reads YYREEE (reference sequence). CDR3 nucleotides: TGTGCCAGCAGCTTCGGGACAGGGGCTGACTATGGCTACACCTTC. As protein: CASSFGTGADYGYTF.

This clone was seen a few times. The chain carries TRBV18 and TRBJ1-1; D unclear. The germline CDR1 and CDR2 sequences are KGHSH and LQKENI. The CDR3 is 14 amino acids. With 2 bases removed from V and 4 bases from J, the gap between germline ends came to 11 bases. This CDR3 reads CASSPKRVGTEAFF. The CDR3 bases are TGTGCCAGCTCACCAAAGAGGGTGGGCACTGAAGCTTTCTTT. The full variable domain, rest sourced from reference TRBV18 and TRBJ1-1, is NAGVMQNPRHLVRRRGQEARLRCSPMKGHSHVYWYRQLPEEGLKFMVYLQKENIIDESGMPKERFSAEFPKEGPSILRIQQVVRGDSAAYFCASSPKRVGTEAFFGQGTRLTVV.

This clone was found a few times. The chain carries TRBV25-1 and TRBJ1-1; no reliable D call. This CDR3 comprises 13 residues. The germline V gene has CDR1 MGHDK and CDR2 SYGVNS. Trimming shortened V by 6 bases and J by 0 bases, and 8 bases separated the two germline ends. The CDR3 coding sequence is TGTGCCAGCAGATCCATCATGAACACTGAAGCTTTCTTT. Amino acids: CASRSIMNTEAFF.

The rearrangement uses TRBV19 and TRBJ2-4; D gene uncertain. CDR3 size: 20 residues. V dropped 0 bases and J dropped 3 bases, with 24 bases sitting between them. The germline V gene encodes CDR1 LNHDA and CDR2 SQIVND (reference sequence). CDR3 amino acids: CASSIDQYPRHYSGKNIQYF. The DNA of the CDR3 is TGTGCCAGTAGTATAGATCAATATCCACGGCATTATTCAGGCAAAAACATTCAGTACTTC.